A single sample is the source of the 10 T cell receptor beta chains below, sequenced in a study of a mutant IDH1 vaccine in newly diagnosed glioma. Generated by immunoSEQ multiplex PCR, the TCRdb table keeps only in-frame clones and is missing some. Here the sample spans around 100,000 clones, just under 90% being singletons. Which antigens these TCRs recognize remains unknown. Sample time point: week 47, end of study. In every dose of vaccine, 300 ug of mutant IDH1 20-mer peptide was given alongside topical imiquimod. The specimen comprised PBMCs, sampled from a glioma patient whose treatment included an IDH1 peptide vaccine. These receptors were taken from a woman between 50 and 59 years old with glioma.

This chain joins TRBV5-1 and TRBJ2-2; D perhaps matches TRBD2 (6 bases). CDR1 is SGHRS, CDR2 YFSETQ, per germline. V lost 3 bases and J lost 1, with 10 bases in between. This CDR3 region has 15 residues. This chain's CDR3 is CASSSPGLNTGELFF. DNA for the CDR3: TGCGCCAGCAGCTCTCCGGGACTGAACACCGGGGAGCTGTTTTTT.

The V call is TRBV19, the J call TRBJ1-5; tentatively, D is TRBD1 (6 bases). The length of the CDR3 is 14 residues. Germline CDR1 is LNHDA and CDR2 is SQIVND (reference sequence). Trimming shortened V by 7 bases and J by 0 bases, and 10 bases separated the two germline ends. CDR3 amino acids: CASTTGASNQPQHF. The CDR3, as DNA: TGTGCCAGTACGACGGGGGCTAGCAATCAGCCCCAGCATTTT. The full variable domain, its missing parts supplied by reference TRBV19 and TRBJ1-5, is DGGITQSPKYLFRKEGQNVTLSCEQNLNHDAMYWYRQDPGQGLRLIYYSQIVNDFQKGDIAEGYSVSREKKESFPLTVTSAQKNPTAFYLCASTTGASNQPQHFGDGTRLSIL.

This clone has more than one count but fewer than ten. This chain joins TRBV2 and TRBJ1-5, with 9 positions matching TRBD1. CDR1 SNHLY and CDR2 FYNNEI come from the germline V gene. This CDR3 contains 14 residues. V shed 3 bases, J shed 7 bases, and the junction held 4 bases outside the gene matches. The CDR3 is CASSEDRGLQPQHF. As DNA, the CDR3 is TGTGCCAGCAGTGAGGACAGGGGCTTGCAGCCCCAGCATTTT.

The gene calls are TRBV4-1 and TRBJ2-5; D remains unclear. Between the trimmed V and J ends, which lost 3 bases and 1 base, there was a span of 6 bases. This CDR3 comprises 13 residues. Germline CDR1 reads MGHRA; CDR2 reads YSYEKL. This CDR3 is CASSQVGQETQYF. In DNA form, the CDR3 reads TGCGCCAGCAGCCAGGTGGGCCAAGAGACCCAGTACTTC.

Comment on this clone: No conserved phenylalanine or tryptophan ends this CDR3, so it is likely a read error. DNA of the CDR3: TGTGCCAGCAGCTCCACCGGGACAGGCTATGGCTACACCTCC. Translating it yields CASSSTGTGYGYTS. The chain employs TRBV7-9 and TRBJ1-2; 8 bases fit TRBD1. The CDR3 spans 14 residues. CDR1 and CDR2 from the germline V gene are SEHNR and FQNEAQ (reference sequence). The V and J ends lost 4 bases and 4 bases, in that order; junction bases with no gene match: 5.

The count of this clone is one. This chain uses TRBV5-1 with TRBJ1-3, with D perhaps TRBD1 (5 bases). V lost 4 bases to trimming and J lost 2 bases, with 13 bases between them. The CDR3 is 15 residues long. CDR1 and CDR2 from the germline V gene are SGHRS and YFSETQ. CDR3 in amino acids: CASSPTGQAGNTIYF. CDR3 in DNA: TGCGCCAGCAGCCCGACCGGACAAGCTGGAAACACCATATATTTT.

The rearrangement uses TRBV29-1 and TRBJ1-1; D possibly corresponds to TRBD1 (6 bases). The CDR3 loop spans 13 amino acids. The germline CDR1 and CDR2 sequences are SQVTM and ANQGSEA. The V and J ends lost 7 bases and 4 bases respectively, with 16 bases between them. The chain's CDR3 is CSATRGPATEAFF. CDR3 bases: TGCAGCGCCACCAGGGGACCCGCCACTGAAGCTTTCTTT.

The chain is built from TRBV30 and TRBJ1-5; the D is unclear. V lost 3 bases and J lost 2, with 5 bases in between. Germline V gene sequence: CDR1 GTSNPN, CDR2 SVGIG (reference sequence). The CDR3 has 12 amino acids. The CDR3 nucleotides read TGTGCCTGGAGCGAAGGCAATCAGCCCCAGCATTTT. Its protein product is CAWSEGNQPQHF.

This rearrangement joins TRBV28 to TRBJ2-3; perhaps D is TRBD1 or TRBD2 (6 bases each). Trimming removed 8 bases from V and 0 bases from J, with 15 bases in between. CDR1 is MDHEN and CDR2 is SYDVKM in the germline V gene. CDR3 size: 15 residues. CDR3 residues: CASSTGGPSTDTQYF. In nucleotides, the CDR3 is TGTGCCAGCTCTACTGGGGGGCCTAGCACAGATACGCAGTATTTT.

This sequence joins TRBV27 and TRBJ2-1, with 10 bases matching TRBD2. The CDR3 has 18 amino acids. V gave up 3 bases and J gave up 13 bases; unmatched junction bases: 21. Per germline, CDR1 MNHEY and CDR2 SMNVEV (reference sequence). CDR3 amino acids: CASSFRLRLAGEKIRQFF. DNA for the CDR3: TGTGCCAGCAGTTTCCGATTAAGGCTAGCGGGAGAAAAAATCCGTCAGTTCTTC.